The next 19 T cell receptor beta chains were all read from a single sample in a study of OX40 agonist ivuxolimab in advanced cancers. Measured with immunoSEQ multiplex PCR; TCRdb has only the in-frame clones, and not every one. The sample yields over 95,000 clones, roughly nine tenths seen once. This material consisted of CD4+ or CD8+ T cells sorted from blood, taken in a trial of the OX40 agonist ivuxolimab. The source of these receptors is an adult with an advanced solid tumor such as melanoma, head and neck, liver or kidney cancer.

J is TRBJ2-1 and V is TRBV28, with D perhaps matching TRBD1 (7 bases). The germline gives CDR1 MDHEN, CDR2 SYDVKM. The CDR3 is 17 residues long. With 4 bases removed from V and 1 base from J, the gap between germline ends came to 17 bases. This CDR3 is CASSWRRQGLSYNEQFF. CDR3 bases: TGTGCCAGCAGTTGGCGGCGACAGGGACTTTCCTACAATGAGCAGTTCTTC.

In this sample, this clone turned up a few times. The gene calls are TRBV7-9 and TRBJ2-3; D is unresolved. The CDR3 length is 14 residues. Germline V CDR1 and CDR2: SEHNR, FQNEAQ (reference sequence). V lost 2 bases and J 5 bases, leaving 11 bases between the germline ends. Here the CDR3 DNA reads TGTGCCAGCAGCTTATTAGAAGGTAGAGATACGCAGTATTTT. This encodes CASSLLEGRDTQYF.

The V gene is TRBV6-5, the J gene TRBJ2-7, with D possibly being TRBD1 (6 bases). V lost 7 bases and J lost 6, with 19 bases in between. Germline V gene data show CDR1 as MNHEY and CDR2 as SVGAGI. This CDR3 region has 14 residues. The CDR3 DNA reads as TGTGCCAGCACTCACGGGACAAGGGGCGGCGAGCAGTACTTC. Translating it yields CASTHGTRGGEQYF.

V is TRBV4-3 and J is TRBJ1-2; a weak D match, TRBD1 (5 bases). The CDR3 is 16 residues long. Trimming took 1 base from V and 4 from J, leaving 16 bases between them. The germline V gene has CDR1 LGHNA and CDR2 YSLEER. CDR3 in amino acids: CASSQAGQGASYGYTF. The CDR3 DNA follows: TGCGCCAGCAGCCAAGCGGGTCAAGGGGCAAGCTATGGCTACACCTTC.

The V and J genes are TRBV4-1 and TRBJ1-6; no clear D gene. Trimming took 4 bases from V and 7 from J, leaving 11 bases between them. Germline values: CDR1 MGHRA, CDR2 YSYEKL. The CDR3 spans 14 residues. The CDR3 protein is CASSPRRENSPLHF. CDR3 DNA: TGCGCCAGCAGCCCCCGAAGGGAGAATTCACCCCTCCACTTT.

The V and J genes are TRBV2 and TRBJ2-5; D uncertain. The CDR3 is made up of 11 amino acids. The V gene lost 7 bases and the J gene lost 5 bases, with 8 bases spanning the gap. CDR1 is SNHLY, CDR2 FYNNEI, per germline. The CDR3 coding sequence is TGTGCCAGCACGATTTTCGAGACCCAGTACTTC. Translating gives CASTIFETQYF.

The chain is built from TRBV7-2 and TRBJ2-1; 9 bases line up with TRBD2. CDR1 and CDR2 (germline): SGHTA, FQGNSA. This CDR3 spans 16 amino acids. The V segment lost 4 bases and the J segment 6 bases; nucleotides outside the gene matches: 10. The CDR3 sequence is CASSYAGTSYSNEQFF. The CDR3 DNA reads TGTGCCAGCAGCTATGCCGGGACTAGCTATAGCAATGAGCAGTTCTTC.

The chain joins TRBV7-3 to TRBJ1-3; no reliable D call. The CDR3 length is 15 residues. Looked up from germline, CDR1 is SGHTA and CDR2 is FQGTGA. The V and J ends lost 0 bases and 0 bases respectively, with 6 bases between them. The CDR3 reads CASSLTPGSGNTIYF. The CDR3 DNA sequence: TGTGCCAGCAGCTTAACCCCAGGCTCTGGAAACACCATATATTTT.

The gene calls are TRBV5-1 and TRBJ2-1; D not resolved. V lost 3 bases and J 6 bases, leaving 7 bases between the germline ends. Germline-derived CDR1 and CDR2 are SGHRS and YFSETQ. This CDR3 is 12 amino acids long. The CDR3, as DNA: TGCGCCAGCAGCTGGGGTATCAATGAGCAGTTCTTC. Amino acids: CASSWGINEQFF.

This chain links TRBV29-1 with TRBJ1-2, with a tentative D call TRBD1 (5 bases). Germline V CDR1 and CDR2: SQVTM, ANQGSEA. The length of the CDR3 is 13 residues. Trimming left V 7 bases short and J 4 bases short, with 16 bases between. The CDR3 sequence: CSARQTLGYGYTF. CDR3 in DNA: TGCAGCGCTAGACAGACCCTAGGCTATGGCTACACCTTC.

The genes are TRBV14 and TRBJ2-2; D is possibly TRBD1 or TRBD2 (5 bases each). The CDR3 loop spans 14 amino acids. Trimming pared 2 bases from V and 7 bases from J, leaving 11 bases between. Germline CDR1 and CDR2: SGHDN and FVKESK. This chain's CDR3 is CASSQLLGVGELFF. The DNA for the CDR3 is TGTGCCAGCAGCCAACTCCTGGGGGTCGGGGAGCTGTTTTTT.

The chain couples TRBV18 to TRBJ2-7, with 9 positions matching TRBD2. This CDR3 comprises 14 residues. Per the germline V gene, CDR1 is KGHSH and CDR2 is LQKENI. Losses at the gene ends were 3 bases for V and 7 bases for J; bases not matched to a gene: 7. CDR3 nucleotide sequence: TGTGCCAGCTCACCGATGGGACTAGCTGGGGAGCAGTACTTC. It yields the protein CASSPMGLAGEQYF.

The J gene is TRBJ2-3, the V gene TRBV6-4, with D unclear. Germline-derived CDR1 and CDR2 are MRHNA and SNTAGT. The CDR3 loop spans 13 amino acids. V was trimmed by 4 bases and J by 1 base, leaving 6 bases between them. Here the CDR3 reads CASSVDRTDTQYF. The CDR3 DNA sequence: TGTGCCAGCAGTGTGGACCGCACAGATACGCAGTATTTT.

The chain employs TRBV5-4 and TRBJ2-7, with unresolved D. The CDR3 covers 15 residues. Trimming removed 0 bases at V and 4 bases at J, with 14 bases between. Germline values: CDR1 SGHNT, CDR2 YYREEE (reference sequence). The CDR3 region has the DNA TGTGCCAGCAGCTTGGATGGCATCGGTCGGTACGAGCAGTACTTC. Its protein is CASSLDGIGRYEQYF.

The V gene is TRBV7-2, the J gene TRBJ2-7, with unresolved D. V lost 5 bases and J 0 bases, leaving 11 bases between the germline ends. The CDR3 is 14 amino acids. Germline CDR1 and CDR2: SGHTA and FQGNSA. The CDR3 loop reads CASSRTTGSYEQYF. CDR3 sequence (DNA): TGTGCCAGCAGCAGAACGACTGGCTCCTACGAGCAGTACTTC. The variable domain in full, with the rest retrieved from reference TRBV7-2 and TRBJ2-7, is GAGVSQSPSNKVTEKGKDVELRCDPISGHTALYWYRQSLGQGLEFLIYFQGNSAPDKSGLPSDRFSAERTGGSVSTLTIQRTQQEDSAVYLCASSRTTGSYEQYFGPGTRLTVT.

V usage is TRBV30 and J usage is TRBJ2-1; TRBD2 aligns across 11 bases. The CDR3 contains 19 residues. V lost 5 bases to trimming and J lost 0 bases; unmatched junction nucleotides: 15. CDR1 and CDR2 from the germline V gene are GTSNPN and SVGIG (reference sequence). The CDR3, as DNA: TGTGCCTGGGCGGGCGCACTAGCGGGAGTCGTGAGCTCCTACAATGAGCAGTTCTTC. This sequence encodes CAWAGALAGVVSSYNEQFF.

This chain joins TRBV4-3 and TRBJ2-2; D is uncertain. The CDR3 covers 14 residues. Looked up from germline, CDR1 is LGHNA and CDR2 is YSLEER. The V end was cut by 0 bases, the J end by 6 bases, with 8 bases between. CDR3 bases: TGCGCCAGCAGCCAAGACTCTCGGGCCGGGGAGCTGTTTTTT. This sequence encodes CASSQDSRAGELFF.

The chain couples TRBV19 to TRBJ1-1; TRBD1 might be the D (6 bases). Trimming took off 5 bases at V and 2 bases at J, with 15 bases between the two ends. From germline, CDR1 is LNHDA and CDR2 SQIVND (reference sequence). CDR3 length: 15 residues. The CDR3 sequence is CASSPPRQANTEAFF. CDR3 DNA: TGTGCCAGTAGTCCCCCTCGACAGGCAAACACTGAAGCTTTCTTT.

The rearrangement links TRBV18 to TRBJ1-1; no firm D call. CDR1 is KGHSH and CDR2 is LQKENI in the germline V gene. V dropped 5 bases and J dropped 8 bases, with 12 bases sitting between them. CDR3 length: 12 residues. In DNA, the CDR3 is TGTGCCAGCTCAGGTCAGCCGGGGGAAGCTTTCTTT. It codes for CASSGQPGEAFF.